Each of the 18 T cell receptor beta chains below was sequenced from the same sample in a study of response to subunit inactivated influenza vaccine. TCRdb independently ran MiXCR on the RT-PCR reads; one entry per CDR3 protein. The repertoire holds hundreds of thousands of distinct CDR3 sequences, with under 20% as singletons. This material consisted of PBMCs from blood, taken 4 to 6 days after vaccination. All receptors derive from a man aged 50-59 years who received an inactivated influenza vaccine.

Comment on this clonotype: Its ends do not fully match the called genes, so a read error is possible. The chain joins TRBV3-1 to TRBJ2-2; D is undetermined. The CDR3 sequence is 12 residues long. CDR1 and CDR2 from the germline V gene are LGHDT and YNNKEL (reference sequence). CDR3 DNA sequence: TGTACCAGCAGCCAAGTGGTCGGGGAGCTGTTTTTT. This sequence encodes CTSSQVVGELFF.

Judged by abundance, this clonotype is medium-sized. The CDR3: CASSLQVQETQYF. CDR3 in DNA: TGTGCCAGCAGCTTACAGGTCCAAGAGACCCAGTACTTC. The chain is built from TRBV7-2 and TRBJ2-5; D remains unclear. The CDR3 extends over 13 amino acids. CDR1 is SGHTA, CDR2 FQGNSA, per germline. Between the trimmed V and J ends, which lost 2 bases and 1 base, there was a span of 5 bases.

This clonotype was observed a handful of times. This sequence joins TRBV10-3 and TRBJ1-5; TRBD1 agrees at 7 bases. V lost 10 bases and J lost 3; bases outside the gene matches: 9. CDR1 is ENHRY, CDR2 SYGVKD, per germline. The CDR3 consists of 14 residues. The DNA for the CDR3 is TGTGCCACCCGAACAGGGGTCCCCAATCAGCCCCAGCATTTT. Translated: CATRTGVPNQPQHF.

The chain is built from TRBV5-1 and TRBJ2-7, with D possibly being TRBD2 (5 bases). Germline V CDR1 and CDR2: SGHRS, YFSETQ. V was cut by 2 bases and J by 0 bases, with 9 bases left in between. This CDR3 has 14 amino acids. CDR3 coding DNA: TGCGCCAGCAGCTTTATAGCGCCCTCCTACGAGCAGTACTTC. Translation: CASSFIAPSYEQYF.

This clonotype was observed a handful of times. The CDR3 bases are TGTGCCAGCAGTGACAGGGCCGTTAATGAAAAACTGTTTTTT. Its translation: CASSDRAVNEKLFF. The chain combines TRBV25-1 with TRBJ1-4; maybe TRBD1 (5 bases). The V gene lost 3 bases and the J gene lost 4 bases, with 9 bases spanning the gap. The germline V gene has CDR1 MGHDK and CDR2 SYGVNS. The CDR3 length is 14 residues.

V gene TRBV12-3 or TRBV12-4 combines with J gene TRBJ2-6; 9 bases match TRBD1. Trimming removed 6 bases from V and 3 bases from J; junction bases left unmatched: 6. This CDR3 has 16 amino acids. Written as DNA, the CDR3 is TGTGCCAGCAGCCGCAGGGACAGGGATGGGGCCAACGTCCTGACTTTC. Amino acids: CASSRRDRDGANVLTF.

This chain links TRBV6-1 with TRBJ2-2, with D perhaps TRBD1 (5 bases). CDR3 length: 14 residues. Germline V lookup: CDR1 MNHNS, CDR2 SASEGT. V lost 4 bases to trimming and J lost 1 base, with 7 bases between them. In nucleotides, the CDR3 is TGTGCCAGCAGTGGACAGCTGAACACCGGGGAGCTGTTTTTT. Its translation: CASSGQLNTGELFF.

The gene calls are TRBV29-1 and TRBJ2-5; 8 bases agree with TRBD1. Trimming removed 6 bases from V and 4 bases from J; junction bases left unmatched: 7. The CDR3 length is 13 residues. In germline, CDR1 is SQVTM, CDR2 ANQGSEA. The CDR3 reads CSVHRGFAETQYF. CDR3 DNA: TGCAGCGTCCACAGGGGGTTCGCAGAGACCCAGTACTTC.

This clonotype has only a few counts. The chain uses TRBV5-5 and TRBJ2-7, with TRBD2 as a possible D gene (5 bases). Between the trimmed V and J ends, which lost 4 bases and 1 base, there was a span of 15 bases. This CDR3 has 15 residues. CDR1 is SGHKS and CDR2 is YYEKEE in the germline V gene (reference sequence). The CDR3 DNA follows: TGTGCCAGCAGCAAGCTGGAGGCCCCATCCTACGAGCAGTACTTC. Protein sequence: CASSKLEAPSYEQYF.

CDR3 sequence reads: CASSPRWGTGIYEQYF. The CDR3 DNA sequence: TGTGCCAGCAGTCCAAGGTGGGGGACAGGGATCTACGAGCAGTACTTC. The J gene is TRBJ2-7, the V gene TRBV6-1; TRBD1 agrees at 9 bases. V shed 5 bases and J 3 bases; nucleotides not matched to a gene: 11. CDR3 size: 16 residues. In germline, CDR1 is MNHNS, CDR2 SASEGT.

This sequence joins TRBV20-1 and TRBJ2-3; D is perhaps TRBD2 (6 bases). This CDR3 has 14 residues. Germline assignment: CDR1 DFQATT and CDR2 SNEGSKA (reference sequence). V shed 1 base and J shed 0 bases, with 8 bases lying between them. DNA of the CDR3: TGCAGTGCTAGAGGGACTACTAGCACAGATACGCAGTATTTT. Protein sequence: CSARGTTSTDTQYF.

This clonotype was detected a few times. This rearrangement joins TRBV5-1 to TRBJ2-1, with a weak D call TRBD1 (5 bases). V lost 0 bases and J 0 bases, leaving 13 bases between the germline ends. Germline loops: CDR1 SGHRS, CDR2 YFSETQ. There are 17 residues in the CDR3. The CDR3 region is CASSLGSRALSYNEQFF. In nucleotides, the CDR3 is TGCGCCAGCAGCTTGGGTTCCAGGGCACTCTCCTACAATGAGCAGTTCTTC. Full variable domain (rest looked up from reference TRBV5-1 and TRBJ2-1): KAGVTQTPRYLIKTRGQQVTLSCSPISGHRSVSWYQQTPGQGLQFLFEYFSETQRNKGNFPGRFSGRQFSNSRSEMNVSTLELGDSALYLCASSLGSRALSYNEQFFGPGTRLTVL.

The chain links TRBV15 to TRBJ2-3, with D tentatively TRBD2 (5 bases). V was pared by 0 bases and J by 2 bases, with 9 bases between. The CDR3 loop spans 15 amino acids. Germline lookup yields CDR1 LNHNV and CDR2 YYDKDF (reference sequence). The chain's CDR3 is CATSRDGGPTDTQYF. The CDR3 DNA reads TGTGCCACCAGCAGAGATGGCGGGCCCACAGATACGCAGTATTTT.

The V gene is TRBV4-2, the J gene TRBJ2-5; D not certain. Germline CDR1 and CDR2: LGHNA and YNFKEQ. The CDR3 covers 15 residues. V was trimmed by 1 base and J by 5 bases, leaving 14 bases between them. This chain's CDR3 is CASSQATVKGETQYF. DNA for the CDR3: TGTGCCAGCAGCCAAGCAACGGTCAAAGGGGAGACCCAGTACTTC.

The chain's CDR3 is CASSSHWTGTLDEQYF. The CDR3 nucleotides read TGTGCCAGCAGTTCCCACTGGACAGGGACTTTGGACGAGCAGTACTTC. V gene TRBV6-2 or TRBV6-3 combines with J gene TRBJ2-7, with 8 bases that match TRBD1. The CDR3 has 16 amino acids. Trimming at V came to 4 bases and at J to 5 bases, leaving 13 bases not matched to a gene. Germline CDR1 and CDR2: MNHEY and SVGEGT.

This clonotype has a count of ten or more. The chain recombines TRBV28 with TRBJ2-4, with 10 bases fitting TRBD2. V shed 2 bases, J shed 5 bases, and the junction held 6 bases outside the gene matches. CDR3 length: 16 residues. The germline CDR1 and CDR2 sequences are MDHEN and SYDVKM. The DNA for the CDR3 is TGTGCCAGCAGTTTAGGCCCCGGACTAGCGGAAAACATTCAGTACTTC. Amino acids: CASSLGPGLAENIQYF.

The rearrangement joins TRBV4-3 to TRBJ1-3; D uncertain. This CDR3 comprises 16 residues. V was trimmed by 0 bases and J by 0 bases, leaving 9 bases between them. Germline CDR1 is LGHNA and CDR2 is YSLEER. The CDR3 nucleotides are TGCGCCAGCAGCCAAGACCACAATACCTCTGGAAACACCATATATTTT. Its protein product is CASSQDHNTSGNTIYF.

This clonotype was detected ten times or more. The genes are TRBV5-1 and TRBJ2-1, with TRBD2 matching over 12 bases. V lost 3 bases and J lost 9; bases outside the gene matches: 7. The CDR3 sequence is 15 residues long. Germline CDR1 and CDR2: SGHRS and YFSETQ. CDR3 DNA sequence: TGCGCCAGCAGCTCGACTAGCGGGAGTCGCGCTGAGCAGTTCTTC. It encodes CASSSTSGSRAEQFF. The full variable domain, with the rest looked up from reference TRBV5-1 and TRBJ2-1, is KAGVTQTPRYLIKTRGQQVTLSCSPISGHRSVSWYQQTPGQGLQFLFEYFSETQRNKGNFPGRFSGRQFSNSRSEMNVSTLELGDSALYLCASSSTSGSRAEQFFGPGTRLTVL.